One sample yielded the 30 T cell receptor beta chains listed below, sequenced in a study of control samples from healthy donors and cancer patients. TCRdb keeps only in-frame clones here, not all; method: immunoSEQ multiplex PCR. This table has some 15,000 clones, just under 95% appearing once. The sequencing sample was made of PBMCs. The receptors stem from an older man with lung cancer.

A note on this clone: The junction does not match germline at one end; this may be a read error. The CDR3 protein is CASSLDGYSNQPQHF. The CDR3 DNA reads as TGCGCCAGCAGTTTGGACGGTTATAGCAATCAGCCCCAGCATTTT. V usage is TRBV5-1 and J usage is TRBJ1-5, with D hard to call. This CDR3 spans 15 amino acids. Germline CDR1 SGHRS, CDR2 YFSETQ.

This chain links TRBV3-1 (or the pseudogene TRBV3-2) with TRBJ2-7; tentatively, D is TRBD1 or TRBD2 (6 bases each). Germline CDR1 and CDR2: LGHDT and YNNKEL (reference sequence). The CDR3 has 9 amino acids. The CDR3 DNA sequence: TGCGGGGGCCCTCACGAGCAGTACGTC. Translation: CGGPHEQYV.

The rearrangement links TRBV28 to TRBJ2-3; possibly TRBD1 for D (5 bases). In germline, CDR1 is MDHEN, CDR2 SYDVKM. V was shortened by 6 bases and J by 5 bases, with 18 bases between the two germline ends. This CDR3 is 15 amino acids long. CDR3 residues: CASSQGAGSRDTQYF. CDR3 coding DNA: TGTGCCAGCAGCCAAGGGGCTGGTTCTAGAGATACGCAGTATTTT.

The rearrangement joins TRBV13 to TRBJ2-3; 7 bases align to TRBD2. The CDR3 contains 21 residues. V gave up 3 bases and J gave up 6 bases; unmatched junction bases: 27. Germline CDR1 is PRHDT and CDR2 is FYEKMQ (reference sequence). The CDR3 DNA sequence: TGTGCCAGCAGCTTTCTCGACCTAGCGGAAACCAACATGAGATTCAGGGATACGCAGTATTTT. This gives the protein CASSFLDLAETNMRFRDTQYF.

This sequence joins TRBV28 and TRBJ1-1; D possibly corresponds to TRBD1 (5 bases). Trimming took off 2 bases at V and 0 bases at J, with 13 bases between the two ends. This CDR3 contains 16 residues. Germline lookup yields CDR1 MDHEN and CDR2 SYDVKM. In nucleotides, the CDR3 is TGTGCCAGCAGTTTAATAAGCGGGGGACTGAACACTGAAGCTTTCTTT. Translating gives CASSLISGGLNTEAFF.

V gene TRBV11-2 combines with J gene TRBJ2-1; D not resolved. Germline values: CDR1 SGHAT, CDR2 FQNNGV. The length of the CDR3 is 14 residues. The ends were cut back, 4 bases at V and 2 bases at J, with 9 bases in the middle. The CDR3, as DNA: TGTGCCAGCAGCTGGGTCTCGGCCTACAATGAGCAGTTCTTC. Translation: CASSWVSAYNEQFF.

This CDR3 is CASSSYGGNTGELFF. As DNA, the CDR3 is TGTGCCAGCAGCTCCTATGGGGGGAACACCGGGGAGCTGTTTTTT. The chain uses TRBV7-8 and TRBJ2-2, with D perhaps being TRBD1 or TRBD2 (5 bases each). CDR1 SGHVS and CDR2 FQNEAQ come from the germline V gene. The CDR3 has 15 amino acids. The ends were cut back, 4 bases at V and 1 base at J, with 10 bases in the middle.

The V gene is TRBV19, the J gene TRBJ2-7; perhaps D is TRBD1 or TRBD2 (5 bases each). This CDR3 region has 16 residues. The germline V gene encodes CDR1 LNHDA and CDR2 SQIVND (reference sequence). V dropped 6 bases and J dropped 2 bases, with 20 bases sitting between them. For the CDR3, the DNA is TGTGCCAGTAGCCCTGTCAGTCGGGGACCCCCCTACGAGCAGTACTTC. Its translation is CASSPVSRGPPYEQYF.

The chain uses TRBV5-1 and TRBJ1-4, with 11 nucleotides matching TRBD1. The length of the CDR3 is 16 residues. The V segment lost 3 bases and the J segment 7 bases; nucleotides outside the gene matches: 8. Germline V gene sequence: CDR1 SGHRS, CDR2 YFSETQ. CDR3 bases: TGCGCCAGCAGCTCCGGACAGGGGGCTGCAGGTGAAAAACTGTTTTTT. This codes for CASSSGQGAAGEKLFF.

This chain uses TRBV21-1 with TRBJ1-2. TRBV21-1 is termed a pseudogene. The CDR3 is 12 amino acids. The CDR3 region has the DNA TGTGCCAGCCCGAGTCGGGGGAGAGGCTACACCTTC. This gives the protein CASPSRGRGYTF.

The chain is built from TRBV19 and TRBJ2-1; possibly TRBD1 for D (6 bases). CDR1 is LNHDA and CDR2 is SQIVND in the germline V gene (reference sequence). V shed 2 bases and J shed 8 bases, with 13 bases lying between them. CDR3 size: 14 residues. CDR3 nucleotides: TGTGCCAGTAGTATACAGGGGTTACGCGATGAGCAGTTCTTC. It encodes CASSIQGLRDEQFF.

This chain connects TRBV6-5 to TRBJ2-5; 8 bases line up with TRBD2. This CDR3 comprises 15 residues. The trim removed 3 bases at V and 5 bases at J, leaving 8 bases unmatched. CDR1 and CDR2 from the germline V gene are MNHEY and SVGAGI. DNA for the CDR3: TGTGCCAGCAGTTATGCGGGGGGCGGTCGGGAGACCCAGTACTTC. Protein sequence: CASSYAGGGRETQYF.

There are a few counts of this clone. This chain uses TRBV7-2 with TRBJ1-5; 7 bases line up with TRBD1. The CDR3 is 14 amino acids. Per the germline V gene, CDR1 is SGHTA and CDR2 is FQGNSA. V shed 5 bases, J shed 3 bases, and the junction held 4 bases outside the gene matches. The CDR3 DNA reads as TGTGCCAGCAGCGAGGGGGCTAACAATCAGCCCCAGCATTTT. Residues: CASSEGANNQPQHF. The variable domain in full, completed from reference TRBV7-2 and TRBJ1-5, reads GAGVSQSPSNKVTEKGKDVELRCDPISGHTALYWYRQSLGQGLEFLIYFQGNSAPDKSGLPSDRFSAERTGGSVSTLTIQRTQQEDSAVYLCASSEGANNQPQHFGDGTRLSIL.

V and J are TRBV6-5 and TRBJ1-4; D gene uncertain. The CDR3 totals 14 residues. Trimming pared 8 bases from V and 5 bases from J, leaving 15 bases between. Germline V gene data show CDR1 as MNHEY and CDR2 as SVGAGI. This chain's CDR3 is CASRIGNSNEKLFF. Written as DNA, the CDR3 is TGTGCCAGCCGGATAGGAAATTCAAATGAAAAACTGTTTTTT.

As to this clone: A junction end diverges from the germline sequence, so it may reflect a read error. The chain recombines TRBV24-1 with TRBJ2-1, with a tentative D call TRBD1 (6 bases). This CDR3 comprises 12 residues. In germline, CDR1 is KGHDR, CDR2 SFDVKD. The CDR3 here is CATGDFNRDLVF. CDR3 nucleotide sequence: TGTGCCACCGGGGATTTTAACAGGGACCTCGTCTTC.

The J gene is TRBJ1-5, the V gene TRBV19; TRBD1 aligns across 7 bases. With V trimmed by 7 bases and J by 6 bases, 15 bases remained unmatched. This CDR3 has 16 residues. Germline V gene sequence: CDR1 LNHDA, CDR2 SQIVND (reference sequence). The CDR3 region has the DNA TGTGCCAGTAAACGAGGGGGACAGTTAGGAGGTCAGCCCCAGCATTTT. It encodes CASKRGGQLGGQPQHF. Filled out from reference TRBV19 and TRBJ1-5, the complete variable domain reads DGGITQSPKYLFRKEGQNVTLSCEQNLNHDAMYWYRQDPGQGLRLIYYSQIVNDFQKGDIAEGYSVSREKKESFPLTVTSAQKNPTAFYLCASKRGGQLGGQPQHFGDGTRLSIL.

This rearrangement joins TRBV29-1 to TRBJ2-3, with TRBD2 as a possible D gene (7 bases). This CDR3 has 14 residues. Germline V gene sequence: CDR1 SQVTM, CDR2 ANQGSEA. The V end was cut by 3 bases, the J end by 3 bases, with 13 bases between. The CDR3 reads CSVDAGEGTDTQYF. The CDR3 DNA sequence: TGCAGCGTTGACGCAGGGGAGGGAACAGATACGCAGTATTTT.

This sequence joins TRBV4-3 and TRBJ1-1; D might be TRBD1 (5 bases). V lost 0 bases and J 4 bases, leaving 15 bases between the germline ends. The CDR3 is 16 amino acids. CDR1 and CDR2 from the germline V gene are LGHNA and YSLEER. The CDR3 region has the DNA TGCGCCAGCAGCCAAGATAGAACCCTGGGGGGCACTGAAGCTTTCTTT. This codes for CASSQDRTLGGTEAFF.

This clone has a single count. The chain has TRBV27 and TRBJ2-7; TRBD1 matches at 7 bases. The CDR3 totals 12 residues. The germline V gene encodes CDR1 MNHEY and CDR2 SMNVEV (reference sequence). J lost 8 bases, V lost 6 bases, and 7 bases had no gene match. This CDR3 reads CASRKDRAQQYV. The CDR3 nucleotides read TGTGCCAGCAGAAAAGACAGGGCCCAGCAGTACGTC.

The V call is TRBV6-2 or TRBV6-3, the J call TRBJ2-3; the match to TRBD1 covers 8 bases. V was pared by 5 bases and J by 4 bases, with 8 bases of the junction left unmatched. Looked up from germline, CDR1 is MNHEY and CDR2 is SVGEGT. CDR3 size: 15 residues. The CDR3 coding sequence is TGTGCCAGCAGTCTACAGGGGGTCGGTGCAGATACGCAGTATTTT. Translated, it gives CASSLQGVGADTQYF.

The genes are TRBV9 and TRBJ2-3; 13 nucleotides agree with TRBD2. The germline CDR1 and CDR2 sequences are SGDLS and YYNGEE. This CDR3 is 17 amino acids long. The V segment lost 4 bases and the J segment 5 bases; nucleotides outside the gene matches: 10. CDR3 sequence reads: CASSPGTSGGAQDTQYF. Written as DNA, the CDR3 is TGTGCCAGCAGCCCTGGTACTAGCGGGGGGGCTCAAGATACGCAGTATTTT.

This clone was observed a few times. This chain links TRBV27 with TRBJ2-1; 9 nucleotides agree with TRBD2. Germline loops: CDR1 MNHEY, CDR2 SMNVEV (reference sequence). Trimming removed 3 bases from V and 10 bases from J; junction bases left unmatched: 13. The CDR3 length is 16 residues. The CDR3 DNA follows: TGTGCCAGCAGTTTTTTGGCTAGCGGGGTTCACGGCGAGCAGTTCTTC. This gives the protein CASSFLASGVHGEQFF.

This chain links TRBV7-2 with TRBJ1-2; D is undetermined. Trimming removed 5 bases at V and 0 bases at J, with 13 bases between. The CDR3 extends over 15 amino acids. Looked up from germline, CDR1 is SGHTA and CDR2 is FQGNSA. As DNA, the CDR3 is TGTGCCAGCAGCCGTCCCGGGGAGCCTAACTATGGCTACACCTTC. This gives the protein CASSRPGEPNYGYTF.

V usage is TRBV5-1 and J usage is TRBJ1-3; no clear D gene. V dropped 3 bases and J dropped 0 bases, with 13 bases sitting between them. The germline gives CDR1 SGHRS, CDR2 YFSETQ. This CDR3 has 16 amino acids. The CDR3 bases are TGCGCCAGCAGCTCGGACCTAACAACCTCTGGAAACACCATATATTTT. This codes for CASSSDLTTSGNTIYF.

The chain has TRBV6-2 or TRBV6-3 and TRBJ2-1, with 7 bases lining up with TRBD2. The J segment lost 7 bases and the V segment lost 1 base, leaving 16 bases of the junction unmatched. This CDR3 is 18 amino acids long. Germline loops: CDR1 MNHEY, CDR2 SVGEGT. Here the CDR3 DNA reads TGTGCCAGCAGTTACTTGCTAGGGGCGGGGAGGGGAGAAAATGAGCAGTTCTTC. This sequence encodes CASSYLLGAGRGENEQFF.

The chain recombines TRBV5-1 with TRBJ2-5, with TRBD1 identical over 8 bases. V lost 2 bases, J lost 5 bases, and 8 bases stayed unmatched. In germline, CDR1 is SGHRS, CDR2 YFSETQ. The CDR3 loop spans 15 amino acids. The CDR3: CASSLFNRGTETQYF. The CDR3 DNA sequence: TGCGCCAGCAGCTTATTCAACAGGGGGACGGAGACCCAGTACTTC.

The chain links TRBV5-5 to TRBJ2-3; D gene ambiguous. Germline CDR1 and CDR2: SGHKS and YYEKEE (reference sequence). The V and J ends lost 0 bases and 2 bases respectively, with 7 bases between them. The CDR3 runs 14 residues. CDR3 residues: CASSLVTYTDTQYF. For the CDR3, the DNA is TGTGCCAGCAGCTTGGTCACCTACACAGATACGCAGTATTTT.

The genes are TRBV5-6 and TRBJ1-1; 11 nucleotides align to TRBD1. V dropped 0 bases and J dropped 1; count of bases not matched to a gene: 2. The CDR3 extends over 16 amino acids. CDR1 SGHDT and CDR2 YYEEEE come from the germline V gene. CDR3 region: CASSLAGQGGNTEAFF. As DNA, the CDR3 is TGTGCCAGCAGCTTGGCGGGACAGGGGGGGAACACTGAAGCTTTCTTT.

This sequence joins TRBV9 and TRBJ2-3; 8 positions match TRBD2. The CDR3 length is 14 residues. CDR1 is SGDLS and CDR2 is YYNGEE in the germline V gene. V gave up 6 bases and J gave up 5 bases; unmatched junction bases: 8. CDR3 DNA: TGTGCCAGCAACCGAGCGGGGGTAGTAGATACGCAGTATTTT. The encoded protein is CASNRAGVVDTQYF. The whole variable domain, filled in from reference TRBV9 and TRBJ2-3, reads DSGVTQTPKHLITATGQRVTLRCSPRSGDLSVYWYQQSLDQGLQFLIQYYNGEERAKGNILERFSAQQFPDLHSELNLSSLELGDSALYFCASNRAGVVDTQYFGPGTRLTVL.

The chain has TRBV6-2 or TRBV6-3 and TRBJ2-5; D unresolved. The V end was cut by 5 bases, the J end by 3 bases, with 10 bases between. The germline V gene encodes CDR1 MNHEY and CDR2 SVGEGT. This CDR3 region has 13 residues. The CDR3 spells CASSGLTKETQYF. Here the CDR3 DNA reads TGTGCCAGCAGTGGGCTGACGAAAGAGACCCAGTACTTC.